This T cell receptor (beta chain) was sequenced during a study of cytomegalovirus exposure and HLA in healthy donors (dated by TCRdb to about 2017). Background for the entire study: An earlier analysis of more than 550 of the donors reported 276 Gb of sequence data and 117 million unique TCR beta sequences obtained from around 190 million T cells. An early release that covered fewer than 750 HLA-typed donors contained approximately 300 gigabases of sequencing data and roughly 84 million unique TCR sequences. The genetic ancestry cluster associated with self-reported Caucasian donors included over 65% of the approximately 410 genotyped donors. The study aimed to test whether cataloging public T cell receptors could reveal signatures of past pathogen exposure. Using immunosequencing, the study profiled T cell repertoires from 550 to 750 subjects and related those repertoires to cytomegalovirus serostatus. Along with the roughly 670-subject first cohort, a separate validation cohort of around 120 different subjects was used. High-throughput TCR immunosequencing, statistical association of individual TCRs with disease status, and machine learning were combined to predict cytomegalovirus infection status. To study patterns of TCR occurrence, a later analysis re-analyzed previously published TCR beta repertoires from several hundred donors and added high-resolution HLA genotyping. Rather than drawing on any new phenotypic data, the later analysis identified candidate immune exposures from TCR beta sequences and the way those sequences occurred across donors. In an earlier analysis of 500 to 650 of the donors, high-throughput TCR beta sequencing was used to judge whether each TCR beta V gene segment behaved as functional or pseudogenic. Donor age, sex, ethnicity and CMV serostatus were compiled together with the repertoire data. A later genetic analysis took genome-wide SNP genotypes for about three fifths of the roughly 700 donors and used that subset as a discovery cohort. Every discovery cohort repertoire had been produced on one sequencing platform. Both class I and class II loci were covered by HLA typing, at four-digit resolution. Typing coverage varied by locus: roughly 620-640 donors for A, B, C, DRB1 and DQB1; approximately 520 for DQA1; around 570 for DPA1; roughly 450 for DPB1. Because of strong linkage in the cohort, five DR-DQ haplotypes were treated as single units for association and clustering. Among around 400 genotyped donors of the cohort, an average of approximately 230,000 unique TCR beta nucleotide sequences were sequenced per donor, about a sixth of them non-productive. What the study reported, not specific to this receptor: Sequencing depth was assumed to be roughly uniform across donors in the presence/absence analyses, though that assumption may not hold. In a later analysis, more than 15,000 TCR beta sequences were associated with specific HLA alleles at a false discovery rate of 0.05. Immune exposure information for the cohort was limited to CMV serostatus. The study listed 164 TCR beta chains as associated with cytomegalovirus. The earlier analysis of some 540 of the donors excluded roughly 16 rarely observed V segments, including chromosome 9 orphons, because counts were too low. Broadly in line with IMGT annotations, most TCR beta V segments showed up in productive rearrangements about 87% or about 30% of the time in an earlier analysis of roughly 590 of the donors. Correlated functional status among segregating V segments might reflect linkage disequilibrium, but an unknown experimental factor could not be ruled out. A later genetic analysis reported fewer N-insertions in productive TCRs among donors in an Asian-associated ancestry cluster than the roughly 620-donor mean. Across donors, most TCR sequences were observed very rarely, whereas some public TCRs were present in many individuals. A few of the identified cytomegalovirus-associated TCR beta chains were confirmed in vitro to be specific for cytomegalovirus antigens. A further reported finding was that TCR beta sequences accurately predicted the HLA-A and HLA-B alleles for most subjects in the first cohort. Strong co-occurrence of HLA alleles, especially DR and DQ, made assigning TCR associations to individual alleles difficult. V-gene and J-gene trimming of TCR beta chains was associated with a missense DCLRE1C variant in a later genetic analysis, and the association was replicated in an independent cohort. Only TCR beta chains were sequenced in this cohort, and the absence of alpha or paired-chain data limited detectable features. A later analysis found that HLA-associated TCR beta chains were more clonally expanded and had lower generation probabilities than equally common non-associated chains. In a later analysis, most CMV-associated TCR beta chains were found to appear HLA-restricted, with HLA associations seemingly driven largely by CMV exposure. In a later analysis, TCR association rates were found to vary across HLA loci, with the most associated TCRs seen for DRB1 alleles and the fewest for HLA-C alleles. In a later analysis, several top co-occurrence clusters were reported to appear linked to parvovirus B19, influenza, CMV and Epstein-Barr virus. The classifier was reported to diagnose cytomegalovirus status with high specificity and sensitivity in both the original cohort and the validation cohort. Some IMGT-functional V segments, including TRBV6-2 and TRBV6-3, could not be distinguished by the 87-base-pair reads and were therefore excluded. A group of highly shared sequence variants was considered likely to be a technical artifact of the sequencing pipeline. According to the authors, the approach could potentially be generalized to other disease states and immunological phenotypes. Because some donors lacked HLA typing at each locus, the association tests relied only on the typed subset.

Receptor amplification or capture employed the immunoSEQ multiplex PCR assay. For the multiplex PCR, a mixture combining 60 forward primers for TCR Vbeta segments and 13 reverse primers for TCR Jbeta segments was used. The CDR3 region of rearranged TCR beta genes was amplified from genomic DNA with a multiplex PCR assay. On the Illumina HiSeq System, the amplified TCR beta libraries were sequenced as 87-base-pair reads. Turning to the authors' computational methods: In a later analysis, some 80 million unique TCR beta chains were counted across the approximately 670 repertoires, and around 10 million of these chains were shared by at least two donors. To remove PCR and sequencing errors, raw reads were error-corrected and collapsed into unique sequences using a nearest-neighbor algorithm that merged closely related sequences. CDR3 sequences were aligned to IMGT reference sequences to assign V, D and J gene segments. For a sequence to be retained, a match of at least six nucleotides to both a V gene segment and a J gene segment was required. A rearrangement was called productive if the CDR3 had no stop codons and remained in frame with V and J, and every other rearrangement was called non-productive. CDR3 was defined by IMGT convention, running from the second conserved V-encoded cysteine to the conserved J-encoded phenylalanine. Sequences without an unambiguous match to a single V gene segment were excluded from the earlier analysis of over 500 of the donors. In an earlier analysis of approximately 500 of the donors, a V segment was called functional when productive rearrangements were above 56.7%, and segregating when the standard deviation between donors exceeded 5%. A statistical classification framework was developed to diagnose cytomegalovirus status using the catalog of TCR beta chain sequences. A later analysis assigned V and J genes by comparing TCR nucleotide sequences with IMGT/GENE-DB human TR gene sequences. The TCRdist pipeline was used in a later analysis to assign CDR3 sequences and most-parsimonious VDJ recombination scenarios. In a later analysis, each TCR beta chain was defined by its CDR3 amino acid sequence together with its V-gene family, and reads lacking a unique V-gene family were excluded. To address suspected cross-contamination and a sequencing artifact, a later analysis removed 450 to 700 highly shared, low-generation-probability nucleotide sequences. In a later analysis, a clonal expansion index was calculated for each public chain from normalized within-repertoire ranks of inferred template counts. Generation probabilities in a later analysis came from a VDJ recombination model fitted to out-of-frame rearrangements, and those results were checked against IGoR. Hypergeometric tests were used in a later analysis to score TCR-TCR, TCR-HLA and TCR-CMV co-occurrence, with a repertoire-size bias correction applied to the TCR pairs. A later analysis estimated false discovery rates by permuting HLA or CMV assignments 20 times. A later analysis grouped co-occurring TCRs with DBSCAN, adding TCRdist sequence similarity when clustering within HLA-allele-positive subsets. For co-occurrence clustering, repertoires with fewer than 30,000 or more than 120,000 public chains were excluded, along with a handful of repertoires with anomalous nucleotide sharing. This is the immuneACCESS table as TCRdb keeps it, with only in-frame sequences that have V and J called. A part of the clones is gone; compared with another copy, unresolved V genes explain less than half, and the rest is unexplained. The V and J calls and the clone size are those of that table, but D and trimming were determined from the DNA. In this sample the table shows 95,000 to 150,000 clones, around 79% of which occur a single time. Around 3% of the sample is taken by the ten largest.

The CDR3 has 14 amino acids, counting the end cysteine and phenylalanine. The retained sequence is limited to the CDR3, 42 bases, with the frame set at the first base. CDR1 and CDR2 are drawn from the germline V gene (reference sequence): LNHNV, YYDKDF. Trimming leaves V shorter by 8 bases and J shorter by 4 bases, with the junction holding 8 bases beyond the gene matches. This clone was seen just once. It lacks a known antigen. No base-level quality is on record; no much larger clone is a single base apart. The cohort was made up of around 720 healthy bone marrow donors. At the time of sampling, every cohort member was nominally healthy, though immune exposures that went unrecorded were likely present. The donor tested CMV seropositive and was one of the 289 seropositive cohort members. Each donor provided a peripheral blood sample, and peripheral blood mononuclear cells were used for TCR beta sequencing. The Qiagen DNeasy Blood Extraction Kit was used to extract genomic DNA from the blood cell samples.

Sequencing was done on a sample of PBMCs. The receptor chain draws on TRBV15 and TRBJ2-7, with TRBD2 identical over 10 junction bases. This TCR was recovered from a woman aged 25 to 39 in good health and CMV-seropositive. The CDR3 reads as follows: CATRAGGPAYEQYF. The DNA sequence is TGTGCCACCCGAGCGGGGGGGCCGGCGTACGAGCAGTACTTC.